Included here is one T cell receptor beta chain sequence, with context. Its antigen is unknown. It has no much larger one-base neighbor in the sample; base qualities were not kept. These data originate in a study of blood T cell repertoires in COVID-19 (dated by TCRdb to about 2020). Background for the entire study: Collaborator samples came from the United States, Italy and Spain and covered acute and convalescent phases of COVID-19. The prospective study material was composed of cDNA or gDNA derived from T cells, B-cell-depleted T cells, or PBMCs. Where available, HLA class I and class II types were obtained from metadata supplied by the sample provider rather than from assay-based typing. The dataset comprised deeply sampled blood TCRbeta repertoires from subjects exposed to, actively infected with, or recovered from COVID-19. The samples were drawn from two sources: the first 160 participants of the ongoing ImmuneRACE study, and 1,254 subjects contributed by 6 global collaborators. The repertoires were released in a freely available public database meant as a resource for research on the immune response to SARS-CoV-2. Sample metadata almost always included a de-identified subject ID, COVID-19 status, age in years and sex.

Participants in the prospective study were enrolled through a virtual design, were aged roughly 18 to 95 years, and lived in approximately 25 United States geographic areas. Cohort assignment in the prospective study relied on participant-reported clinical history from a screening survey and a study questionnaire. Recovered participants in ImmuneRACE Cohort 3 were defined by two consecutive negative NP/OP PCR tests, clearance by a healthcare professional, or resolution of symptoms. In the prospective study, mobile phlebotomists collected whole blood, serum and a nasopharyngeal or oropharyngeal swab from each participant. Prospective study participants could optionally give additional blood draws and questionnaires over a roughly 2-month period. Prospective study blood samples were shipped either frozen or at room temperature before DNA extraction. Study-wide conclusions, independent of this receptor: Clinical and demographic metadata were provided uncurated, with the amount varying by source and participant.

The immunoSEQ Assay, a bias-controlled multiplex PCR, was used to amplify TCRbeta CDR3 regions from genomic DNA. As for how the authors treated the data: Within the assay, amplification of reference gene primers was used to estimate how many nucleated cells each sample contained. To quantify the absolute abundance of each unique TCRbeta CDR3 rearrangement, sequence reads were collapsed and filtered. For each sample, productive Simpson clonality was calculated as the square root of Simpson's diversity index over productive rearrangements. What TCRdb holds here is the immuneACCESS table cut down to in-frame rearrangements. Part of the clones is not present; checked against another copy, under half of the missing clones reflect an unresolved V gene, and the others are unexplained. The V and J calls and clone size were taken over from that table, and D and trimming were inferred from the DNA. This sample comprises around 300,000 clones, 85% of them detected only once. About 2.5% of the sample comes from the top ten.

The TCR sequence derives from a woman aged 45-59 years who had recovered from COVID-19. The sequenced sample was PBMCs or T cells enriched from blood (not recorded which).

The CDR3 region has the sequence CASSLLVRGLYEQYF. The nucleotide sequence is TGTGCCAGCAGCTTGTTGGTCAGGGGATTATACGAGCAGTACTTC. The chain is made from TRBV5-5 and TRBJ2-7; the D gene is perhaps TRBD1, on 6 matching bases. A distance of 15 bases separates the germline ends of V and J, which lose 1 base and 4 bases respectively. The CDR3 sequence holds 15 residues, the cysteine and phenylalanine included. Of all the DNA, just the CDR3 is kept, 45 bases in frame from base 1. The germline V gene (reference sequence) gives CDR1 as SGHKS and CDR2 as YYEKEE.